This T cell receptor (beta chain) is drawn from a study of tumor-infiltrating lymphocytes in primary liver carcinoma. Germline V gene lookup returns CDR1 MDHEN and CDR2 SYDVKM. The CDR3 totals 18 residues. Both RNA and DNA were isolated together from about 20-30 mg of bulk tissue that had not been sorted. The input was around 530 ng total RNA; TCR beta cDNA was made from it with a constant-region primer. Libraries of TCR beta came from three nested multiplex PCR rounds with slightly modified ARM-PCR. Amplification in the first two PCR rounds was performed using TRBV1-TRBV30 forward primers and a C-beta reverse primer for roughly 9 cycles each. Each CDR3 protein is one row after TCRdb ran MiXCR on the multiplex PCR reads. This table holds 90,000 to 100,000 distinct CDR3 sequences, roughly 69% found once.

The sequenced sample was liver tumor tissue from sampling region 5. Stated subset: tumor region T5, tumor centre. V is TRBV28 and J is TRBJ2-1; 8 bases match TRBD2. The clonotype comes from a woman aged 60-70 years with primary liver carcinoma and hepatitis B virus infection. CDR3 sequence: CVSLQTSARGSSYNEQFF. The CDR3 bases are TGTGTCAGTCTTCAGACTAGCGCGAGGGGGAGCTCCTACAATGAGCAGTTCTTC.